Following are 9 T cell receptor beta chains from one sample sequenced in a study of identifying expanded T cells in peripheral blood. Profiling relied on immunoSEQ multiplex PCR, and the TCRdb table lists in-frame clones only, not all of them. The sample records about 100,000 clones, approximately 90% being singletons. Sequenced: blood. These receptors were collected from a person aged 18 to 70 in good health.

Remarks on this clone: The junction differs from germline at one of its ends, possibly a read error. The chain links TRBV6-5 to TRBJ2-4, with 8 positions matching TRBD1. Germline V gene data show CDR1 as MNHEY and CDR2 as SVGAGI. The length of the CDR3 is 11 residues. The CDR3 spells CASSYQGARFF. CDR3 in DNA: TGTGCCAGCAGTTACCAGGGGGCGCGTTTCTTC.

The gene calls are TRBV6-5 and TRBJ1-2, with 7 bases identical to TRBD1. This CDR3 contains 11 residues. The V and J ends lost 10 bases and 3 bases, in that order; junction bases with no gene match: 2. CDR1 MNHEY and CDR2 SVGAGI come from the germline V gene. This CDR3 reads CATGTDYGYTF. CDR3 coding DNA: TGTGCCACCGGGACAGACTATGGCTACACCTTC.

J is TRBJ2-3 and V is TRBV7-6; 7 nucleotides line up with TRBD2. The CDR3 runs 16 residues. Germline V gene lookup returns CDR1 SGHVS and CDR2 FNYEAQ. The V segment lost 1 base and the J segment 2 bases; nucleotides outside the gene matches: 6. CDR3 sequence (DNA): TGTGCCAGCAGCTTAGTTGGGGGGGAAGTCACAGATACGCAGTATTTT. It specifies CASSLVGGEVTDTQYF.

The gene calls are TRBV27 and TRBJ1-1, with unresolved D. CDR1 MNHEY and CDR2 SMNVEV come from the germline V gene (reference sequence). The CDR3 runs to 15 residues. V lost 5 bases, J lost 0 bases, and 13 bases lay in between. CDR3: CASSRQLLMNTEAFF. The CDR3 coding sequence is TGTGCCAGCAGTCGGCAGCTTCTGATGAACACTGAAGCTTTCTTT.

This clone was detected only once. V gene TRBV5-1 combines with J gene TRBJ2-2; D gene ambiguous. CDR1 SGHRS and CDR2 YFSETQ come from the germline V gene. The CDR3 is 14 residues long. Trimming took 0 bases from V and 7 from J, leaving 10 bases between them. The DNA of the CDR3 is TGCGCCAGCAGCTTGGTTAGGACGAGCGGGGAGCTGTTTTTT. Its translation: CASSLVRTSGELFF.

V gene TRBV19 combines with J gene TRBJ2-5; the D is unclear. The CDR3 length is 13 residues. Trimming removed 8 bases at V and 0 bases at J, with 10 bases between. Germline CDR1 is LNHDA and CDR2 is SQIVND (reference sequence). CDR3 sequence (DNA): TGTGCCAGTGGGAAAAACGACCAAGAGACCCAGTACTTC. Protein: CASGKNDQETQYF.

This chain joins TRBV5-1 and TRBJ1-2; no definite D call. The CDR3 has 13 residues. The V gene's germline CDR1 is SGHRS and CDR2 YFSETQ. Between the trimmed V and J ends, which lost 2 bases and 5 bases, there was a span of 10 bases. CDR3: CASSFGRSYGYTF. In DNA form, the CDR3 reads TGCGCCAGCAGCTTTGGACGGTCTTATGGCTACACCTTC.

Here the CDR3 reads CASSATQGALWNSPLHF. In DNA, the CDR3 is TGTGCCAGCTCGGCAACCCAGGGGGCGCTTTGGAATTCACCCCTCCACTTT. This chain connects TRBV18 to TRBJ1-6, with 8 bases identical to TRBD1. The CDR3 covers 17 residues. CDR1 is KGHSH, CDR2 LQKENI, per germline. V lost 6 bases to trimming and J lost 7 bases; unmatched junction nucleotides: 14.

The chain joins TRBV5-1 to TRBJ1-5; no clear D gene. CDR1 is SGHRS and CDR2 is YFSETQ in the germline V gene. The CDR3 sequence is 16 residues long. The germline V and J ends were trimmed by 0 bases and 5 bases, with 15 bases remaining between them. The CDR3 is CASSLEPTDLYQPQHF. The CDR3 DNA reads as TGCGCCAGCAGCTTGGAGCCCACCGATTTGTATCAGCCCCAGCATTTT.